The 5 T cell receptor beta chains given below trace back to one sample, sequenced in a study of OX40 agonist ivuxolimab in advanced cancers. The protocol was immunoSEQ multiplex PCR, while the TCRdb copy is restricted to in-frame clones and leaves out a portion. The table shows more than 90,000 clones, with roughly 80% occurring only once. This specimen was CD4+ or CD8+ T cells sorted from blood, taken in a trial of the OX40 agonist ivuxolimab. The receptors stem from an adult with an advanced solid tumor such as melanoma, head and neck, liver or kidney cancer.

CDR3 protein: CASSGRGRDSLYHGYTF. The CDR3, as DNA: TGTGCCAGCAGCGGACGAGGACGGGACAGCCTATACCATGGCTACACCTTC. V gene TRBV21-1 combines with J gene TRBJ1-2; TRBD1 is the table's D call and was not checked against the DNA. TRBV21-1 is labeled a pseudogene. This CDR3 has 17 residues.

The chain combines TRBV6-5 with TRBJ2-3; a weak D match, TRBD2 (6 bases). V was clipped by 5 bases and J by 1 base, with 13 bases between them. The CDR3 consists of 15 residues. Germline CDR1 is MNHEY and CDR2 is SVGAGI. CDR3 nucleotides: TGTGCCAGCAGTACACGGGAGAGGGGCACAGATACGCAGTATTTT. This sequence encodes CASSTRERGTDTQYF.

The chain uses TRBV4-1 and TRBJ1-2; unclear D gene. This CDR3 is 14 amino acids long. The V gene's germline CDR1 is MGHRA and CDR2 YSYEKL. Trimming shortened V by 1 base and J by 5 bases, and 11 bases separated the two germline ends. This chain's CDR3 is CASSQVTATYGYTF. The DNA of the CDR3 is TGCGCCAGCAGCCAAGTAACGGCAACTTATGGCTACACCTTC.

The rearrangement links TRBV6-1 to TRBJ1-5, with unresolved D. Trimming stripped 3 bases from V and 0 bases from J, with 12 bases between. Germline V gene sequence: CDR1 MNHNS, CDR2 SASEGT. The CDR3 is made up of 16 amino acids. CDR3 nucleotide sequence: TGTGCCAGCAGTGATGGAGACCCTTATAGCAATCAGCCCCAGCATTTT. Its translation: CASSDGDPYSNQPQHF.

This sequence joins TRBV11-2 and TRBJ2-1; 11 bases are a match to TRBD1. The V segment lost 6 bases and the J segment 4 bases; nucleotides outside the gene matches: 5. Germline V gives CDR1 SGHAT, CDR2 FQNNGV. This CDR3 is 15 amino acids long. CDR3 region: CASRRGTGGYNEQFF. The CDR3 nucleotides are TGTGCCAGCAGACGCGGGACAGGGGGTTACAATGAGCAGTTCTTC.